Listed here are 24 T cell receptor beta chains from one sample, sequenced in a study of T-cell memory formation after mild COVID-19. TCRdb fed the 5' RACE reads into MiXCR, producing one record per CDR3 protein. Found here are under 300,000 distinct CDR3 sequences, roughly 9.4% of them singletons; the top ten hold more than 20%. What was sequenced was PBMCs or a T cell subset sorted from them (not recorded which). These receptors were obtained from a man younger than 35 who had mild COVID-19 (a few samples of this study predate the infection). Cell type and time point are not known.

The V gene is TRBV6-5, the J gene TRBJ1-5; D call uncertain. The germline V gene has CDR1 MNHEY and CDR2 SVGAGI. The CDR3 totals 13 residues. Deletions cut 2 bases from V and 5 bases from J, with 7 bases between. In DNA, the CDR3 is TGTGCCAGCAGTTACGTCGCGGATCAGCCCCAGCATTTT. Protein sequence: CASSYVADQPQHF.

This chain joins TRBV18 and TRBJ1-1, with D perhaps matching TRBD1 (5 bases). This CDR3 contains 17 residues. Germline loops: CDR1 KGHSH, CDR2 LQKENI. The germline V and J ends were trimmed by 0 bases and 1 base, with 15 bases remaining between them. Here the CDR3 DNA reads TGTGCCAGCTCACCACCGGGGGTCCTCCTGACGAACACTGAAGCTTTCTTT. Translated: CASSPPGVLLTNTEAFF. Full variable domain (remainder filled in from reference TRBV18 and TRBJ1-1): NAGVMQNPRHLVRRRGQEARLRCSPMKGHSHVYWYRQLPEEGLKFMVYLQKENIIDESGMPKERFSAEFPKEGPSILRIQQVVRGDSAAYFCASSPPGVLLTNTEAFFGQGTRLTVV.

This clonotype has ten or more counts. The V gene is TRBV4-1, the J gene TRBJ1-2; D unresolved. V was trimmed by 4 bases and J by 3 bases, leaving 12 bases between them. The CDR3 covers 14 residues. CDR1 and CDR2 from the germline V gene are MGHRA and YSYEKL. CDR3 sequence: CASSRPDAHYGYTF. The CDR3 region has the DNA TGCGCCAGCAGCCGTCCGGACGCCCACTATGGCTACACCTTC.

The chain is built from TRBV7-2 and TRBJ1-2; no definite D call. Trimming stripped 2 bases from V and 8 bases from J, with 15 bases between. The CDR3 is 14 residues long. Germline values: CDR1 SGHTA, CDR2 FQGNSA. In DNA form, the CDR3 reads TGTGCCAGCAGCTTAATGACTAGTCCAGGCGGCTACACCTTC. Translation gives CASSLMTSPGGYTF.

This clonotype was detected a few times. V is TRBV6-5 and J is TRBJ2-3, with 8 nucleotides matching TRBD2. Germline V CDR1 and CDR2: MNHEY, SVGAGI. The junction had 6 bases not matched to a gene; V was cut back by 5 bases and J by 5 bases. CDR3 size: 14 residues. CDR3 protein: CASSKRTSQDTQYF. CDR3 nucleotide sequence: TGTGCCAGCAGTAAGAGGACTAGCCAAGATACGCAGTATTTT.

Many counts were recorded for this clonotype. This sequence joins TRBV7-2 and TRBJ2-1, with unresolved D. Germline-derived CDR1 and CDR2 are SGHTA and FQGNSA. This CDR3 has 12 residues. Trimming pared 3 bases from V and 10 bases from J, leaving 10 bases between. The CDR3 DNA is TGTGCCAGCAGCTTCGGTTTTCGAGAGCAGTTCTTC. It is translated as CASSFGFREQFF.

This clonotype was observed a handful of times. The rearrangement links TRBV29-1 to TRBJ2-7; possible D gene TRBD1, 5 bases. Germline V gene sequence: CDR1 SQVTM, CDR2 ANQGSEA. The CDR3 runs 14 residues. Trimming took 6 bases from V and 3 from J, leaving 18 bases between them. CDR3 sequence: CSVVAKDTYYEQYF. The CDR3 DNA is TGCAGCGTCGTTGCCAAGGACACGTACTACGAGCAGTACTTC.

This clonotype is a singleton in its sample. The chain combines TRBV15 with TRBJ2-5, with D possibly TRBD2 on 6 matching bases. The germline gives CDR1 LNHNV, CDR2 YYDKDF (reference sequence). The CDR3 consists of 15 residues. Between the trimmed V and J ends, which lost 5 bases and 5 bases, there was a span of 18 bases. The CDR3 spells CATSAGRGGGETQYF. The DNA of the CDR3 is TGTGCCACCAGCGCAGGAAGGGGCGGAGGGGAGACCCAGTACTTC. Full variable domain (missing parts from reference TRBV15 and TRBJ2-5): DAMVIQNPRYQVTQFGKPVTLSCSQTLNHNVMYWYQQKSSQAPKLLFHYYDKDFNNEADTPDNFQSRRPNTSFCFLDIRSPGLGDTAMYLCATSAGRGGGETQYFGPGTRLLVL.

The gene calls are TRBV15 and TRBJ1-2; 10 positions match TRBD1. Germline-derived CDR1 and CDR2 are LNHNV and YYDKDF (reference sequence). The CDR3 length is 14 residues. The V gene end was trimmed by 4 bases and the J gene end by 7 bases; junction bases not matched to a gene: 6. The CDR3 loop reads CATSMTGGALGYTF. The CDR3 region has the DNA TGTGCCACCAGCATGACAGGGGGCGCGCTTGGCTACACCTTC.

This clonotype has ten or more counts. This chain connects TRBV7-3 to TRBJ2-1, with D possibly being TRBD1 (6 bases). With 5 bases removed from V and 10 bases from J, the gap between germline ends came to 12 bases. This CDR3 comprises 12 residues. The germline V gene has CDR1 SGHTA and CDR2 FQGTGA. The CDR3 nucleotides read TGTGCCAGCAGCGGCAGGGGTTACGAGCAGTTCTTC. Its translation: CASSGRGYEQFF.

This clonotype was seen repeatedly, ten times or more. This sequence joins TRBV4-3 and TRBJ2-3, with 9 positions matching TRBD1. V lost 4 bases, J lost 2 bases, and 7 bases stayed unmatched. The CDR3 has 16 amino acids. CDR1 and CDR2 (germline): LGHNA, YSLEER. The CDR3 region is CASSRTGTGTTDTQYF. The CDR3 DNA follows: TGCGCCAGCAGCCGCACCGGGACAGGGACCACAGATACGCAGTATTTT.

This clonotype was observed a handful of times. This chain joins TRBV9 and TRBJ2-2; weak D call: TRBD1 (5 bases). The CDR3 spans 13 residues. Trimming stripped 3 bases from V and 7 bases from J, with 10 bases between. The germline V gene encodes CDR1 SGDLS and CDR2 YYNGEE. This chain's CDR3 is CASSARQLGELFF. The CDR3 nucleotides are TGTGCCAGCAGCGCGAGACAGCTCGGGGAGCTGTTTTTT.

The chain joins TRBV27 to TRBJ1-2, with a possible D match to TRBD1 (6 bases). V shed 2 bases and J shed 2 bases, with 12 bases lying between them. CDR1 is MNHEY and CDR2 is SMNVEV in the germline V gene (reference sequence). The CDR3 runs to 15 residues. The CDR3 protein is CASSLSPGANYGYTF. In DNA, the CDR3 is TGTGCCAGCAGTTTAAGCCCGGGGGCGAACTATGGCTACACCTTC.

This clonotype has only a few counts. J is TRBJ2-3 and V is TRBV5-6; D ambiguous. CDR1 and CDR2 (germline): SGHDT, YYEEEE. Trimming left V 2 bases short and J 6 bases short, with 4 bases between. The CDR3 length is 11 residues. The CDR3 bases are TGTGCCAGCAGCTTCTATGATACGCAGTATTTT. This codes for CASSFYDTQYF.

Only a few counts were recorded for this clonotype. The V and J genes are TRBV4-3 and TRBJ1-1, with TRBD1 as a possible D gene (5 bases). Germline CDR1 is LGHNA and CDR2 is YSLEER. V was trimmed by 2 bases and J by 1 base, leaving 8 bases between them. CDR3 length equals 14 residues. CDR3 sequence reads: CASSQYRGNTEAFF. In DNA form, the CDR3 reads TGCGCCAGCAGCCAATATAGGGGGAACACTGAAGCTTTCTTT.

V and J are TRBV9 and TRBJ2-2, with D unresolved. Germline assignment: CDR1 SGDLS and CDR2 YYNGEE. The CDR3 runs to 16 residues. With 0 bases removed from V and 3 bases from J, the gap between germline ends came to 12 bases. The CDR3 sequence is CASSVVATLHTGELFF. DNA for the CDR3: TGTGCCAGCAGCGTAGTAGCCACCCTCCACACCGGGGAGCTGTTTTTT.

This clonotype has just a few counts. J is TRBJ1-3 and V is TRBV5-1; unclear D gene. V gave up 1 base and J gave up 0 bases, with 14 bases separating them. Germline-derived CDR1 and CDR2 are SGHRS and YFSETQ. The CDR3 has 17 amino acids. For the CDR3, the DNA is TGCGCCAGCAGCTTGCTTGGGTTTGCAGACTCTGGAAACACCATATATTTT. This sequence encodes CASSLLGFADSGNTIYF.

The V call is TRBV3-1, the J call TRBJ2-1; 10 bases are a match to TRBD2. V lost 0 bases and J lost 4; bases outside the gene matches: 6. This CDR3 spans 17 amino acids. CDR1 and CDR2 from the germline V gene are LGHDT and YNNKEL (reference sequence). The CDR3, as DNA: TGTGCCAGCAGCCAAGATCGGCTAGCGGGGGTATACAATGAGCAGTTCTTC. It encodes CASSQDRLAGVYNEQFF.

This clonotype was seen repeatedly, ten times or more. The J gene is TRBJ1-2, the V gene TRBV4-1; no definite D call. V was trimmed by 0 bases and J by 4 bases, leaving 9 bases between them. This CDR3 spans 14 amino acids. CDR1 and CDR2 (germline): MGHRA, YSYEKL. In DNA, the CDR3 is TGCGCCAGCAGCCAAGATCCCGGTAGCTATGGCTACACCTTC. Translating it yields CASSQDPGSYGYTF.

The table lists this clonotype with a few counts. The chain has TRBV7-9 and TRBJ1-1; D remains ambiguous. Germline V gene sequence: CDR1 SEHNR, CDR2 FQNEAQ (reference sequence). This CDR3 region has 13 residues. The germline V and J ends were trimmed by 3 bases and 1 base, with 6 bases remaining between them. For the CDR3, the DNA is TGTGCCAGCAGCTTCTCTGCGAACACTGAAGCTTTCTTT. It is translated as CASSFSANTEAFF.

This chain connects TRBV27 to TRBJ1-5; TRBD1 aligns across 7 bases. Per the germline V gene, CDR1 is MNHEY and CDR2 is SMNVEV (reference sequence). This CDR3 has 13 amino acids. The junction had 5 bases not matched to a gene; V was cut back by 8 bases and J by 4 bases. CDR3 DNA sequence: TGTGCCAGCGCGGGACAGTTGAATCAGCCCCAGCATTTT. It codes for CASAGQLNQPQHF.

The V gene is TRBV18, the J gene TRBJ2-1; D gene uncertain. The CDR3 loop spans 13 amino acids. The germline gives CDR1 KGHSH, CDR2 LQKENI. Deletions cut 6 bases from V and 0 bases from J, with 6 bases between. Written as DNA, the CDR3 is TGTGCCAGCTCGGCGAACTCCTACAATGAGCAGTTCTTC. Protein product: CASSANSYNEQFF.

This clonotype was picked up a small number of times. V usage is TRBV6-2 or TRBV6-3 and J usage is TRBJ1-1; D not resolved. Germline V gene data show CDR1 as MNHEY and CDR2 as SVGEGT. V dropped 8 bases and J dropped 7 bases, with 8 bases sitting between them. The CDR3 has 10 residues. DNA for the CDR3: TGTGCCAGCGGAGCAGTTGAAGCTTTCTTT. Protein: CASGAVEAFF.

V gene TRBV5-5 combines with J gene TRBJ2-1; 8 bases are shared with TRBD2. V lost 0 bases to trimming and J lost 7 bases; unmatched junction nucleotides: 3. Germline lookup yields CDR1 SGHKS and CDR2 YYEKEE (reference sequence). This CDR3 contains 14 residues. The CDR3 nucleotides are TGTGCCAGCAGCTTGGCGGGGGGGCGAAATGAGCAGTTCTTC. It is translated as CASSLAGGRNEQFF.